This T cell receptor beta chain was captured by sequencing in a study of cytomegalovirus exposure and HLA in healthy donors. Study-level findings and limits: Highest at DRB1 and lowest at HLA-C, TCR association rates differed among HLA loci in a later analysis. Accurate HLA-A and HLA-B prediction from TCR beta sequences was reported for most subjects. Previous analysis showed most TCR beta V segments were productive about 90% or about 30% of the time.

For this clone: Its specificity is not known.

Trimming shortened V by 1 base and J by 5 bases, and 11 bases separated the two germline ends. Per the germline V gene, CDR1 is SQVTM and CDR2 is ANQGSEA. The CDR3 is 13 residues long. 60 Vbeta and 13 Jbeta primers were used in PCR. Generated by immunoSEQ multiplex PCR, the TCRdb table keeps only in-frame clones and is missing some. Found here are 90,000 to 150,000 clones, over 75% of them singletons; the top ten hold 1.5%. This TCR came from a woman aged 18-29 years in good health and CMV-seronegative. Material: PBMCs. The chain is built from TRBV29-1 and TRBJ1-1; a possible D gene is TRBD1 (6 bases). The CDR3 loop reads CSVEVQGRTEAFF. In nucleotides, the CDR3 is TGCAGCGTTGAAGTACAGGGAAGGACTGAAGCTTTCTTT.